This T cell receptor beta chain was identified during a study of blood T cell repertoires in COVID-19. Overall study context: Acute and convalescent COVID-19 samples came from the United States, Italy and Spain.

How the authors handled the data: How many nucleated cells were present was estimated from reference gene primer amplification. Clones were read by immunoSEQ multiplex PCR, and TCRdb kept only the in-frame ones, dropping some. Clone size and V and J calls were adopted from that table, with D and trimming inferred from the DNA. The sample includes 400,000 to 450,000 clones, about 90% seen only once; the top ten take roughly 0.66%. Trimming took 0 bases from V and 1 from J, leaving 10 bases between them. Germline-derived CDR1 and CDR2 are LNHDA and SQIVND (reference sequence). The CDR3 runs 16 residues. Adults between roughly 18 and 89 years of age took part from approximately 24 US areas. Cohort 3 donors were reported recovered after two negative PCRs, clearance, or symptom resolution.

The sequence derives from a man younger than 35 who had recovered from COVID-19. Input material: PBMCs or T cells enriched from blood (not recorded which). V is TRBV19 and J is TRBJ1-5; D is ambiguous. The CDR3 coding sequence is TGTGCCAGTAGTATAGAGGGCCGGATCAGCAATCAGCCCCAGCATTTT. Translation: CASSIEGRISNQPQHF.